This T cell receptor (beta chain) was observed in a study of blood T cell repertoires in COVID-19. Turning to the study itself: COVID-19 samples from acute and convalescent phases originated in the United States, Italy and Spain. PBMCs, B-cell-depleted T cells, or T cells were the source of the cDNA or gDNA that made up the material.

Germline CDR1 is SGHNT and CDR2 is YENEEA. V lost 1 base and J lost 9; bases outside the gene matches: 4. This CDR3 region has 14 residues. Under the authors' procedure: Nucleated cell counts were estimated from reference gene primer amplification. Clones were read by immunoSEQ multiplex PCR, and TCRdb kept only the in-frame ones, dropping some. V and J calls and clone size are those listed in that table; D and trimming were worked out from the DNA. The sample has fewer than 250,000 clones, just under 85% seen once. The sequenced material came from peripheral blood. The receptor comes from a woman aged 55-69 years with active or convalescent COVID-19. V and J are TRBV11-3 and TRBJ2-1; 9 positions agree with TRBD1. CDR3 residues: CASSLVQGAGEQFF. The CDR3 DNA sequence: TGTGCCAGCAGCTTAGTACAGGGGGCGGGTGAGCAGTTCTTC.